This TCR beta chain comes out of a study of blood T cells in healthy people across ages. Through a sample-barcoded 5' primer and a J-beta primer mix, a second PCR was run for roughly 6 to 12 cycles. From the 5' RACE reads, TCRdb called clonotypes with MiXCR, one entry per CDR3 protein. The sample includes hundreds of thousands of distinct CDR3 sequences, about 61% of them seen just once. With regard to this clonotype: The antigen remains undetermined.

Study-level results: The study regarded diversity estimates from one million T cells as underestimates.

Healthy Caucasian individuals from Russia aged about 6 to 100 served as donors. The authors isolated at least 6 million PBMCs per sample. The sequenced sample was blood. This clonotype originated in a man in his forties in good health.

The CDR3 protein is CASSAAGSGYEQYF. The CDR3 bases are TGTGCCAGTAGTGCCGCCGGGTCGGGGTACGAGCAGTACTTC. J is TRBJ2-5 and V is TRBV19, with D possibly matching TRBD2 (5 bases). The DNA end is a closer match to TRBJ2-7, so the J assignment may be wrong. The CDR3 totals 14 residues. Germline V gives CDR1 LNHDA, CDR2 SQIVND (reference sequence).